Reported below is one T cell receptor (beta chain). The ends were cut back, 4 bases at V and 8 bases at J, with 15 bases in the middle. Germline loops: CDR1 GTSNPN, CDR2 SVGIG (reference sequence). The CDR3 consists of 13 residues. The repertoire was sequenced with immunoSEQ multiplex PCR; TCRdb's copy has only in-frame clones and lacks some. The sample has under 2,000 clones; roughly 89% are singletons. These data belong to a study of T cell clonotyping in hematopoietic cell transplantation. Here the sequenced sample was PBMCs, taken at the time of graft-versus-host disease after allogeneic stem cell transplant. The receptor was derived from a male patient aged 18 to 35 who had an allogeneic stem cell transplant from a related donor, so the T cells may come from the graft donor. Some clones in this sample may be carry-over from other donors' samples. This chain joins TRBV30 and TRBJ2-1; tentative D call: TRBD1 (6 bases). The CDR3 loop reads CAWTQGFGDEQFF. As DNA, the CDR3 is TGTGCCTGGACCCAGGGGTTCGGCGATGAGCAGTTCTTC.